The subject of this entry is one T cell receptor (beta chain). The data derive from a study of blood T cell repertoires in COVID-19. Whole-study context: Samples representing acute and convalescent COVID-19 were sourced from the United States, Italy and Spain. The analysed material was cDNA or gDNA that came from T cells, B-cell-depleted T cells, or PBMCs.

This CDR3 spans 15 amino acids. V shed 4 bases, J shed 3 bases, and the junction held 4 bases outside the gene matches. CDR1 and CDR2 from the germline V gene are MGHRA and YSYEKL. Per the study methods: Counts of nucleated cells, estimated from reference gene primer amplification, were obtained. Some clones are missing from TCRdb's copy, which holds only in-frame ones; the method was immunoSEQ multiplex PCR. Clonal size and the V and J genes are those of that table, whereas D and trimming came from the DNA. The data hold fewer than 40,000 clones, with 60% to 80% observed a single time. Sequenced: peripheral blood. This TCR derives from an older man with acute or convalescent COVID-19. This chain joins TRBV4-1 and TRBJ1-1, with 11 bases aligning to TRBD1. The CDR3 bases are TGCGCCAGCAGCCTCGGACAGGGGGCGGACACTGAAGCTTTCTTT. This gives the protein CASSLGQGADTEAFF.